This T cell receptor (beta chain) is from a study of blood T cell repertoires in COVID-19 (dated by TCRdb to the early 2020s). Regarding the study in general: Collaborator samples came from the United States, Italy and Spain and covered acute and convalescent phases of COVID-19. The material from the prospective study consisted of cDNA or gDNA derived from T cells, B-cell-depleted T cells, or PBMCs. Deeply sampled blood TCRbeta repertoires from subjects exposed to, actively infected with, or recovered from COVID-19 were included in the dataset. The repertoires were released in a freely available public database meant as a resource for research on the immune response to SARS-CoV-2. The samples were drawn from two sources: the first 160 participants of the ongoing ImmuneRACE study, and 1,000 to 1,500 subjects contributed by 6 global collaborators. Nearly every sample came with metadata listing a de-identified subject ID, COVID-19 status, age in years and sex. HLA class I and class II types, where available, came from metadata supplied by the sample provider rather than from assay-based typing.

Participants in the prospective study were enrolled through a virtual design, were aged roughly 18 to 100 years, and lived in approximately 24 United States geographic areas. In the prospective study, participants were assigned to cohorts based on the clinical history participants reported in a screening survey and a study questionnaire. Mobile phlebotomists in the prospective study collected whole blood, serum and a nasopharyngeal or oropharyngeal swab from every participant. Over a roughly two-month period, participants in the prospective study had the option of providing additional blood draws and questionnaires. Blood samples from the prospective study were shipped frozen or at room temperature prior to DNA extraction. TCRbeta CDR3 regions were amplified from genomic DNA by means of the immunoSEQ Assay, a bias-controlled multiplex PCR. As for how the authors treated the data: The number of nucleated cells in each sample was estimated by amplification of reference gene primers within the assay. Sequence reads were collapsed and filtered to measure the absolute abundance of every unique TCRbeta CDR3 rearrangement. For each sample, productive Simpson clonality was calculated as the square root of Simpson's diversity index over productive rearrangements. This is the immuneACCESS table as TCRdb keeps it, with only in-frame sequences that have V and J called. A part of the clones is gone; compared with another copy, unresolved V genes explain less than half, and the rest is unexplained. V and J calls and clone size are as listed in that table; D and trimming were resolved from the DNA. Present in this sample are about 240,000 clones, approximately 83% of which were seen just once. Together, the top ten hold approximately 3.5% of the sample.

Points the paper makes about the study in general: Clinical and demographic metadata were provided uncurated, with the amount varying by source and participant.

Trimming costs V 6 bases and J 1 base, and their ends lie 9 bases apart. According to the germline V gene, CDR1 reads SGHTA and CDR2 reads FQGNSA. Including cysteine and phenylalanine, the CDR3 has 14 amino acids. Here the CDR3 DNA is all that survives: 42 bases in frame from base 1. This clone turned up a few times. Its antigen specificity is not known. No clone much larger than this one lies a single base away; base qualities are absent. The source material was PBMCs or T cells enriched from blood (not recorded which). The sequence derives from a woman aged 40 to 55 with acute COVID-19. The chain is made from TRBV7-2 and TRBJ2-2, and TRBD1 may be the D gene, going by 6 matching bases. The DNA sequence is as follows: TGTGCCAGCAGACAGGGCATGAACACCGGGGAGCTGTTTTTT. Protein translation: CASRQGMNTGELFF.